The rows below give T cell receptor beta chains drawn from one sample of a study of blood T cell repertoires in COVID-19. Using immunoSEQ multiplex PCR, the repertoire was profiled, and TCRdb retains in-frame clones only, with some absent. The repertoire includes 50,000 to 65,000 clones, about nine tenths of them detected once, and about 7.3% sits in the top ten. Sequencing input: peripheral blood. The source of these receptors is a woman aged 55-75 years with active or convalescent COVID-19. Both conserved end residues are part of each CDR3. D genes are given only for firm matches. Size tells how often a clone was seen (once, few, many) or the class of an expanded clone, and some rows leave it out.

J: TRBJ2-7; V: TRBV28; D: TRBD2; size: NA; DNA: TGTGCCAGCACTACCGGGACTAGCATGCACGAGCAGTACTTC; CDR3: CASTTGTSMHEQYF
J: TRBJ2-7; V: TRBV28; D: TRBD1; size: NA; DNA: TGTGCCAGCCGGACAGGCCCACTAGTTAGGCAGTACTTC; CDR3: CASRTGPLVRQYF
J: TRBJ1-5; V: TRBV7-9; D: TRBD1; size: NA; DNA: TGTGCCAGCAGCAATGACAGGGTGAATCAGCCCCAGCATTTT; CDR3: CASSNDRVNQPQHF
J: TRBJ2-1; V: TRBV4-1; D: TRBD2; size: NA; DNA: TGCGCCAGCAGCCAAGAGCCTAGCGGGGGCCTCGGCTCCTACAATGAGCAGTTCTTC; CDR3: CASSQEPSGGLGSYNEQFF
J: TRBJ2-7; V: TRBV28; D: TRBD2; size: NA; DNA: TGTGCCAGCAGCTCCCGACGGGAGGGTTACGAGCAGTACTTC; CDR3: CASSSRREGYEQYF
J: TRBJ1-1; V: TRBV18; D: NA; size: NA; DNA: TGTGCCAGCTCACCACCGGGAAGGGGGGGCACTGAAGCTTTCTTT; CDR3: CASSPPGRGGTEAFF
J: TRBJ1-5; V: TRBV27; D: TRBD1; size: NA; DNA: TGTGCCAGCAGTCCGCTCGGACAGGGCAGGAGCAATCAGCCCCAGCATTTT; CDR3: CASSPLGQGRSNQPQHF
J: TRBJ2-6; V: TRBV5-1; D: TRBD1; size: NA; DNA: TGCGCCAGCAGCTTGGTTTTAGGGGGCACGTCTGGGGCCAACGTCCTGACTTTC; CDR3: CASSLVLGGTSGANVLTF
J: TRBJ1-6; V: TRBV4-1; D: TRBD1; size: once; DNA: TGCGCCAGCAGCCTAACAGGGGAAGGGGGGAATTCACCCCTCCACTTT; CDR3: CASSLTGEGGNSPLHF
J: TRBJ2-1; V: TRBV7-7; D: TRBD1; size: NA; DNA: TGTGCCAGCAGCCGGGGGGAACAGGGGGCGTGGAATGAGCAGTTCTTC; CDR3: CASSRGEQGAWNEQFF
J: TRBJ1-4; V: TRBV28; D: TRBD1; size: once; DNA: TGTGCCACCCAGGGGGGAAATGAAAAACTGTTTTTT; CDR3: CATQGGNEKLFF
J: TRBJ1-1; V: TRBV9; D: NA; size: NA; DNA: TGTGCCAGCAGCGAGGATGGGTCCAGGGATGAAGCTTTCTTT; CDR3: CASSEDGSRDEAFF
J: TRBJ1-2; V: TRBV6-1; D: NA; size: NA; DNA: TGTGCCAGCAGTGAAATCGGGGAGGACTATGGCTACACCTTC; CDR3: CASSEIGEDYGYTF
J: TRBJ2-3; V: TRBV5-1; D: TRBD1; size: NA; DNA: TGCGCCAGCAGCACGACAGGGGGCGTAGATACGCAGTATTTT; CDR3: CASSTTGGVDTQYF
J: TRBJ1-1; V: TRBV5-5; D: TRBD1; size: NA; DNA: TGTGCCAGCAGCTTGGCCCCGGGACAGGGGCACACTGAAGCTTTCTTT; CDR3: CASSLAPGQGHTEAFF
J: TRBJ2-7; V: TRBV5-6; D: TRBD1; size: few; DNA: TGTGCCAGCAGCTTAGGGGGCACCTACGAGCAGTACTTC; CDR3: CASSLGGTYEQYF
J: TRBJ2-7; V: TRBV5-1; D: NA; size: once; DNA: TGCGCCAGCAGCTTGGCAACAGTCCACGAGCAGTACTTC; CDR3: CASSLATVHEQYF
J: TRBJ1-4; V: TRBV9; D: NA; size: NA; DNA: TGTGCCAGCAGCCAGAGGGGCAGGGGAACTAATGAAAAACTGTTTTTT; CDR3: CASSQRGRGTNEKLFF
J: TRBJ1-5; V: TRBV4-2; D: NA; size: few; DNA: TGTGCCAGCAGCCAAGCAGCAGGGTGGGACAATCAGCCCCAGCATTTT; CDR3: CASSQAAGWDNQPQHF
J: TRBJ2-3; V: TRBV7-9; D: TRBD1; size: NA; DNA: TGTGCCAGCAGCTTAGCCTCCGGGACAGACACAGATACGCAGTATTTT; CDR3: CASSLASGTDTDTQYF
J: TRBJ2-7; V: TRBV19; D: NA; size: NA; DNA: TGTGCCAGTAGTCAGTCCTTGACTTACTACGAGCAGTACTTC; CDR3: CASSQSLTYYEQYF
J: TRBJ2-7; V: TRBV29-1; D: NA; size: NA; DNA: TGCAGCGTTGCCGGGACATCGGTGGAGCACGAGCAGTACTTC; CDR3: CSVAGTSVEHEQYF
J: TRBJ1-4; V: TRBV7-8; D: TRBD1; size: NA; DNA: TGTGCCAGCAGCCTGACAGGGGGCTATGAAAAACTGTTTTTT; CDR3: CASSLTGGYEKLFF
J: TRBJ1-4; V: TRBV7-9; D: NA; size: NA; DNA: TGTGCCAGCAGCTTAGCAGGTGCAGGGGTAGCAACTAATGAAAAACTGTTTTTT; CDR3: CASSLAGAGVATNEKLFF
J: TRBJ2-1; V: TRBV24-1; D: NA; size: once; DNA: TGTGCCACCAGTGTTCGCCGGGACTCCCGGGGTAATCATGAGCAGTTCTTC; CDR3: CATSVRRDSRGNHEQFF
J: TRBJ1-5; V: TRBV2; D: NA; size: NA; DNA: TGTGCCAGCAGTACCGAGATGACAGGAGTCAATCAGCCCCAGCATTTT; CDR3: CASSTEMTGVNQPQHF
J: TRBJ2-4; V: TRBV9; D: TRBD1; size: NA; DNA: TGTGCCAGCAGTTCACAGGGGCGGGTCGACATTCAGTACTTC; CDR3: CASSSQGRVDIQYF
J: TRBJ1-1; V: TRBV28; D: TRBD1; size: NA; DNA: TGTGCCAGCAGTAAACAGGGGAGGACTGAAGCTTTCTTT; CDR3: CASSKQGRTEAFF